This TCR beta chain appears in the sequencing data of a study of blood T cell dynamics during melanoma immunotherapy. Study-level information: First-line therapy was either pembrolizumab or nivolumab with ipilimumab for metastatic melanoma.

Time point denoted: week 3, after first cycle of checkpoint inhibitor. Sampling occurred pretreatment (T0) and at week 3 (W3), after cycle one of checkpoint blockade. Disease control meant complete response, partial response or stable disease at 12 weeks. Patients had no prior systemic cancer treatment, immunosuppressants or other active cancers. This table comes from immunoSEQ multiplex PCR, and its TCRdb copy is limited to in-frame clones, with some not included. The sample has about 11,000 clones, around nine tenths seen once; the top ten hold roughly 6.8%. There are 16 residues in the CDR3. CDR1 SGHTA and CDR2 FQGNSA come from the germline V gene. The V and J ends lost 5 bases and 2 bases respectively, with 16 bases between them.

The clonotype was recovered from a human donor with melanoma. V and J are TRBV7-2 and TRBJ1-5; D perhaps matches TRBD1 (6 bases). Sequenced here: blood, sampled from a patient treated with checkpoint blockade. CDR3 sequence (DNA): TGTGCCAGCAGCCCAAGGGGGGGGCTCGGCAATCAGCCCCAGCATTTT. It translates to CASSPRGGLGNQPQHF.